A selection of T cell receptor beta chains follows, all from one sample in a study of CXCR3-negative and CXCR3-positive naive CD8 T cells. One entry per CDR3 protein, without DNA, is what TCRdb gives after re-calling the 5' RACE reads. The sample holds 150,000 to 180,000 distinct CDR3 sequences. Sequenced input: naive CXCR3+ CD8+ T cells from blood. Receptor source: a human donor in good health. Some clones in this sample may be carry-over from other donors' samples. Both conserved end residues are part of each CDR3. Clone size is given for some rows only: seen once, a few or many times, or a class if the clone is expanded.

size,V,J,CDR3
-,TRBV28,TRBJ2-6,CASSYALSGANVLTF
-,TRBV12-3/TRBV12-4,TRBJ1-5,CASSYVNSNQPQHF
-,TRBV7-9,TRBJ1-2,CASSLAAGYTF
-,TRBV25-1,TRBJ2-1,CASSEYGSPYNEQLF
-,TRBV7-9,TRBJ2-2,CASSLDAAGAGELFF
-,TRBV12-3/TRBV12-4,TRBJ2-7,CASSLWDYEQYF
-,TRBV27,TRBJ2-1,CASSLPASGTVNEQFF
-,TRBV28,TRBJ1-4,CASSLLGTNEKLFF
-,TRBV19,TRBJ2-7,CASRLSPTGYEQYF
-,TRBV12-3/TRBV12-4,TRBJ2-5,CASSLAETQYF
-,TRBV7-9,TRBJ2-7,CASSLLQGVKDEQYF
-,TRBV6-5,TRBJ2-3,CASSYEGSGGHTDTQYF
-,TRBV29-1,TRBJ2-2,CSVDENTGELFF
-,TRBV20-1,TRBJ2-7,CSASEEYEQYF
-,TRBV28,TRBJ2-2,CATRDRLITGELFF
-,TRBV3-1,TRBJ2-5,CASSETGSYQETQYF
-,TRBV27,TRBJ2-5,CASSPYSGSFETQYF
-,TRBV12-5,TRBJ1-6,CASGPNRALDYNSPLHF
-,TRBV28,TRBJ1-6,CASSLRDKYNSPLHF
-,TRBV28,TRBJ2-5,CASSPAPGGETQYF
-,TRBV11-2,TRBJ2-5,CASSHLRRGETQYF
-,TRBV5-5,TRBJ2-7,CASSPDRFGSYEQYF
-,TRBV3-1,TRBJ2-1,CASSHTGDPYNEQFF
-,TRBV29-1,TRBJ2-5,CSVEDPAQGQTQYF
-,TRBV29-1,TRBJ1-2,CSVIRDSLTEGYGYTF
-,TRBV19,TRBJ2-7,CASSKGGRSPNEQYF
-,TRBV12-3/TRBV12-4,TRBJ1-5,CASSLGGQGNQPQHF
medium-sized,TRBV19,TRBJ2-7,CASSIGAQRDYEQYF
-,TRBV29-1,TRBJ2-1,CSAERGADYNEQFF
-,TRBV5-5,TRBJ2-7,CASSYRQTPEQYF
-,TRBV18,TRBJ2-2,CASSPQSRVNTGELFF
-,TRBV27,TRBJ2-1,CASSSAYNEQFF
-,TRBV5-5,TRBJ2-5,CASSFSVDYFQETQYF
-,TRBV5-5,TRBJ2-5,CTSHHHGQPQETQYF
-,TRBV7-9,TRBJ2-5,CASSAGVEETQYF
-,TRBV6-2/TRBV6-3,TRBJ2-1,CASRSQTSETYNEQFF
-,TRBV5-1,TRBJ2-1,CASSWRGSGGKSPSYNEQFF
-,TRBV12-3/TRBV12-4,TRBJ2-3,CASSPPGQGPGDTQYF
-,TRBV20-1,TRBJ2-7,CSARDPKGQGIEQYF
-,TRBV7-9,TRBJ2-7,CASSSPRQGTIYEQYF
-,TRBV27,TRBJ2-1,CASGTLSGNEQFF
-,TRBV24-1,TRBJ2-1,CATSELAGFEQFF
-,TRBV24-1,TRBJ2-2,CATSAEVAGGHTGELSF
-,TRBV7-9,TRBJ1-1,CASASGRDTEAFF
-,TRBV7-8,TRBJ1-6,CASSLADGIGYSPLHF
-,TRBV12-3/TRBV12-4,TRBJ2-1,CASRTGDPYNEQFF
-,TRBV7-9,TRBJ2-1,CASSLEGLAYYNEQFF
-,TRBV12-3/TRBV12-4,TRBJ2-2,CASSLASGMNTGELFF
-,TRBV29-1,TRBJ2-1,CSTGKREGPYNEQFF
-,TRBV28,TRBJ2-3,CASSLRLAADTQYF
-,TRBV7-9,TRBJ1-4,CASSLAGGGEDEKLFF
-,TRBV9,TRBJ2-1,CASSERLAGNINEQFF
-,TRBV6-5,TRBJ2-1,CATRQGAYNEQFF
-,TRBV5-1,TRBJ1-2,CASSWGQGEVVYGYTF
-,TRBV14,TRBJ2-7,CASSQVGLAASYEQYF
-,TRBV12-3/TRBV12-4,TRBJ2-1,CASSSGLDYLNEKFF
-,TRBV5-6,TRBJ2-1,CASRAGGGEQFF
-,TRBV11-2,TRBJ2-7,CASSPPGPLYEQYF
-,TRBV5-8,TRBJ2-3,CASSFGVAGELGDTQYF
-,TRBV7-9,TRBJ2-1,CASTKDLSYNEQFF